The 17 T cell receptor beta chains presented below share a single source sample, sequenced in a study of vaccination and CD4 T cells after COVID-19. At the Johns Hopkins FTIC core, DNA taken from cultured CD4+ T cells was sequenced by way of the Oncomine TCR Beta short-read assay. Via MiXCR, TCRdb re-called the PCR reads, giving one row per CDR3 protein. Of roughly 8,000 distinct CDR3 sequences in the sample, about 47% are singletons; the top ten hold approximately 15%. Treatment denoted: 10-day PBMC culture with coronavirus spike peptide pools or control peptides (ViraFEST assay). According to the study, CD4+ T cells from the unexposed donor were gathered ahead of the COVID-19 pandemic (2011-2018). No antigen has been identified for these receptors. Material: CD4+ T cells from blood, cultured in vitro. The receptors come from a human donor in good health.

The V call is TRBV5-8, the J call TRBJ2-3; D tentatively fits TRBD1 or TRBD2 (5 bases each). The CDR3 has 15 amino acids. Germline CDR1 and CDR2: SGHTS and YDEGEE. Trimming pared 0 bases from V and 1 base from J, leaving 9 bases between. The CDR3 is CASSLVVGGTDTQYF. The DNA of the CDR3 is TGTGCCAGCAGCTTGGTGGTGGGGGGCACAGATACGCAGTATTTT.

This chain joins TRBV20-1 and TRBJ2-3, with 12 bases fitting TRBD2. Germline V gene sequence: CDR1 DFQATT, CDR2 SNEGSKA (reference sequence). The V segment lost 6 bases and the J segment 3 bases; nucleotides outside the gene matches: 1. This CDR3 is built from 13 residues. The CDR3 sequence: CSAGTSGTDTQYF. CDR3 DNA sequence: TGCAGTGCAGGGACTAGCGGGACAGATACGCAGTATTTT.

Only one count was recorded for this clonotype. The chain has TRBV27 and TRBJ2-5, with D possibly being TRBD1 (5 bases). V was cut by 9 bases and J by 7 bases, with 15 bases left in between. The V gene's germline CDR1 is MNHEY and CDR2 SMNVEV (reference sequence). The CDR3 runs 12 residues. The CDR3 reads CASEARTGTQYF. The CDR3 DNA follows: TGTGCCAGTGAAGCCCGAACAGGGACCCAGTACTTC.

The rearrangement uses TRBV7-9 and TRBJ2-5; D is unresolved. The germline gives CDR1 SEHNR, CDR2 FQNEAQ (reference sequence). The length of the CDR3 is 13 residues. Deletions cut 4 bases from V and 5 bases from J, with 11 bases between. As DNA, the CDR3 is TGTGCCAGCAGCTGGCTAGTTAAGGAGACCCAGTACTTC. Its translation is CASSWLVKETQYF.

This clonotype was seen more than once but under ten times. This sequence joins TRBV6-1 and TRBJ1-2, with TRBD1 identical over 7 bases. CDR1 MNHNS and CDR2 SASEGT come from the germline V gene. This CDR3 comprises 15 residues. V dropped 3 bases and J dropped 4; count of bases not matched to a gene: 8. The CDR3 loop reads CASSESVDRAYGYTF. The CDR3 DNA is TGTGCCAGCAGTGAGTCGGTCGACAGGGCCTATGGCTACACCTTC.

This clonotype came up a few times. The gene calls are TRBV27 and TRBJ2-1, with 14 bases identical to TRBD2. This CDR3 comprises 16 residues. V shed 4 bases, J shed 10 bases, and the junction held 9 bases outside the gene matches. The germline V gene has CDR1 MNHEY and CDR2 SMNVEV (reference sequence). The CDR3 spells CASSSTGLAGGPEQFF. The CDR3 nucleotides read TGTGCCAGCAGTTCGACCGGACTAGCGGGGGGCCCGGAGCAGTTCTTC.

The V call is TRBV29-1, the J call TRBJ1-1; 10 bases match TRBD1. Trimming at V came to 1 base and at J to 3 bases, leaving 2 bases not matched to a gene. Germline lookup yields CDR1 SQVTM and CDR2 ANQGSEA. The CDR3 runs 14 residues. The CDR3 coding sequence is TGCAGCGTTGAAGGGGACAGGGGAGACACTGAAGCTTTCTTT. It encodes CSVEGDRGDTEAFF.

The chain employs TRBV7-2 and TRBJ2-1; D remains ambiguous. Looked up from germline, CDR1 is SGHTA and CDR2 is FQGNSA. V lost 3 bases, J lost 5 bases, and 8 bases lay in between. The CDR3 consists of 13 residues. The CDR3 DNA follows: TGTGCCAGCAGCTTCGACCTGAACAATGAGCAGTTCTTC. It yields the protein CASSFDLNNEQFF.

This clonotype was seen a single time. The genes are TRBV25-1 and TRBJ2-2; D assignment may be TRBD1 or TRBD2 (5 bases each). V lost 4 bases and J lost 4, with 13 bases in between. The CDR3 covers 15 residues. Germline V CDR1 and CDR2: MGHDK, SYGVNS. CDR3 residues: CASSGRGRSTGELFF. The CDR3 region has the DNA TGTGCCAGCAGTGGAAGGGGACGAAGCACCGGGGAGCTGTTTTTT.

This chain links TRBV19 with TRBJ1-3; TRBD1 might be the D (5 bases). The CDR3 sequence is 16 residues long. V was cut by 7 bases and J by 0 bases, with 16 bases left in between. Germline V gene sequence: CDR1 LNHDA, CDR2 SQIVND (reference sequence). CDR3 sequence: CASMREGLYSGNTIYF. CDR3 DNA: TGTGCCAGTATGAGGGAGGGGCTCTACTCTGGAAACACCATATATTTT.

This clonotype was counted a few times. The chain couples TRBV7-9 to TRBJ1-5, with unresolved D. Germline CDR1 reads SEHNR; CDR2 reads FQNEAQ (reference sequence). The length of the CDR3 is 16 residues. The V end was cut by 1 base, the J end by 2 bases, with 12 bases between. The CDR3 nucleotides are TGTGCCAGCAGCTTAGAACATCAGGTGGGCAATCAGCCCCAGCATTTT. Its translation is CASSLEHQVGNQPQHF.

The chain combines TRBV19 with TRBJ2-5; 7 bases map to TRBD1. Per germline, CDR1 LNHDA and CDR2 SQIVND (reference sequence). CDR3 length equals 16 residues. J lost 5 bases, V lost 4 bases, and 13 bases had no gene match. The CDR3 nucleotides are TGTGCCAGTAGTAAGACGGCGACAGGGATCGGGGAGACCCAGTACTTC. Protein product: CASSKTATGIGETQYF.

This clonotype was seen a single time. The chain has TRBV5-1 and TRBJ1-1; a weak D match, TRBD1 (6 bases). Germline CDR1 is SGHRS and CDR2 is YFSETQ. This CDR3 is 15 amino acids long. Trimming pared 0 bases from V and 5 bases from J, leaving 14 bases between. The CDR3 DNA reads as TGCGCCAGCAGCTTGGCTACGACAGGCACGACTGAAGCTTTCTTT. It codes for CASSLATTGTTEAFF.

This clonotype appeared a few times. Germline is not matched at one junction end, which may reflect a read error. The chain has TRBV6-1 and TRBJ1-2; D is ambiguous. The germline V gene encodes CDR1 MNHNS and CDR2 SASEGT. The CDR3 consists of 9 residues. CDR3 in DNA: TGTGCCAGCAGTGGAGGACTCTCCTTC. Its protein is CASSGGLSF.

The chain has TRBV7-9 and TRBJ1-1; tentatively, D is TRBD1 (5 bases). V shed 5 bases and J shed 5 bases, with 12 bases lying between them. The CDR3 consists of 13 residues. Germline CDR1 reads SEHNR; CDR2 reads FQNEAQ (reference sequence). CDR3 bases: TGTGCCAGCAGCCCCACCGGGGGAACTGAAGCTTTCTTT. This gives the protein CASSPTGGTEAFF.

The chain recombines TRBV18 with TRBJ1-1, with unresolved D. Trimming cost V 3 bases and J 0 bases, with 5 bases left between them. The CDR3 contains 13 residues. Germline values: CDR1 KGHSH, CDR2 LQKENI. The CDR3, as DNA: TGTGCCAGCTCACCTGACCTGAACACTGAAGCTTTCTTT. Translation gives CASSPDLNTEAFF. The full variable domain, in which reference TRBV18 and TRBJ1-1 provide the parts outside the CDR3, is NAGVMQNPRHLVRRRGQEARLRCSPMKGHSHVYWYRQLPEEGLKFMVYLQKENIIDESGMPKERFSAEFPKEGPSILRIQQVVRGDSAAYFCASSPDLNTEAFFGQGTRLTVV.

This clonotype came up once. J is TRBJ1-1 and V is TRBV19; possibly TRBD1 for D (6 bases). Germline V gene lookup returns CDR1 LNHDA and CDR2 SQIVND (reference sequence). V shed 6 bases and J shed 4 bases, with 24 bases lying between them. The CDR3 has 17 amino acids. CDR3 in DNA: TGTGCCAGTAGCACCTGGGGGGGGGCCTGGGCGGCCACTGAAGCTTTCTTT. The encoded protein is CASSTWGGAWAATEAFF.